This is a list of T cell receptor beta chains from one sample in a study of radiation and T cells in renal cell carcinoma. Measured with immunoSEQ multiplex PCR; TCRdb has only the in-frame clones, and not every one. The repertoire holds around 120,000 clones, with over 75% as singletons. The material sequenced was blood, taken from a patient whose treatment included radiotherapy and nephrectomy. The receptors derive from a woman aged 55-75 years with renal cell carcinoma. CDR3s include the opening cysteine and the closing phenylalanine or tryptophan. The order of the fields is clone size, J gene, V gene, D gene, CDR3 DNA, CDR3 protein. A D gene is named only where the DNA matches it firmly. A row's size may be missing; if present it is once, few, many or a size class.

once | TRBJ1-2 | TRBV7-2 | . | TGTGCCAGCAGCCTATATCCGGGACAACGTGTCTATGGCTACACCTTC | CASSLYPGQRVYGYTF
once | TRBJ1-2 | TRBV13 | . | TGTGCCAGCAGCTCCCCGCTAGGGGCCCCTCGGGGCTACACCTTC | CASSSPLGAPRGYTF
few | TRBJ2-1 | TRBV12-2 | . | TGTGCAAGTCGCTTAATTGGGAGCCTGACTAGCGGGAATGGTAGGGATGAGCAGTTCTTC | CASRLIGSLTSGNGRDEQFF
once | TRBJ1-2 | TRBV29-1 | . | TGCAGCGTTGAACAGAACTATGGCTACATCTTC | CSVEQNYGYIF
. | TRBJ2-2 | TRBV28 | . | TGTGCCAGCAGTTTAGCGGCCGGGGAGCTGTTTTTT | CASSLAAGELFF
. | TRBJ2-7 | TRBV25-1 | TRBD1 | TGTGCCAGCAGAGAAATGGCGACAGGGTCAGAGCAGTACTTC | CASREMATGSEQYF
. | TRBJ2-7 | TRBV14 | . | TGTGCCAGCAGCCCTAGGGACGGACGATACGAGCAGTACTTC | CASSPRDGRYEQYF
. | TRBJ2-7 | TRBV10-3 | TRBD1 | TGTGCCATCACCCCGGACAGGGGATACGAGCAGTACTTC | CAITPDRGYEQYF
. | TRBJ2-3 | TRBV19 | . | TGTGCCAGTAGGGACCGGGGGAGCTACACAGATACGCAGTATTTT | CASRDRGSYTDTQYF
. | TRBJ1-2 | TRBV28 | . | TGTGCCAGCAGTTCCTCACGGGGTGGTAACTATGGCTACACCTTC | CASSSSRGGNYGYTF
. | TRBJ2-2 | TRBV5-1 | . | TGCGCCAGCAGCTTGGAGGTCAGCGCGAACACCGGGGAGCTGTTTTTT | CASSLEVSANTGELFF
once | TRBJ1-5 | TRBV5-6 | . | TGTGCCAGCAGCTTGTCTACAGGGAGATATCAGCCCCAGCATTTT | CASSLSTGRYQPQHF
. | TRBJ2-7 | TRBV5-4 | . | TGTGCCAGCAGCATGGACAGTTCCTACGAGCAGTACTTC | CASSMDSSYEQYF